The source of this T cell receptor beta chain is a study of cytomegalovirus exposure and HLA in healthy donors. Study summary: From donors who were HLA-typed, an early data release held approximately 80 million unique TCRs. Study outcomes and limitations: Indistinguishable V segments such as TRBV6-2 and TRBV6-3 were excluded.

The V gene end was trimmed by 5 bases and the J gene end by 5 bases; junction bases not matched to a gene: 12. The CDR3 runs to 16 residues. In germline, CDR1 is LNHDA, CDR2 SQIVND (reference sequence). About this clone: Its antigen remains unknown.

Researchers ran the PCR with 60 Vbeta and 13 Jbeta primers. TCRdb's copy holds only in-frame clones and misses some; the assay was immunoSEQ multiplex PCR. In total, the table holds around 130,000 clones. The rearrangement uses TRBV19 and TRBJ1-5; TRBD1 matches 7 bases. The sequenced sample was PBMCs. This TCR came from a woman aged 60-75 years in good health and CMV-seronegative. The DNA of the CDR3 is TGTGCCAGTAGTTTAAAGACAGGGTTAGGTTATCAGCCCCAGCATTTT. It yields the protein CASSLKTGLGYQPQHF. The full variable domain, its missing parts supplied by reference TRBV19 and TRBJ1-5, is DGGITQSPKYLFRKEGQNVTLSCEQNLNHDAMYWYRQDPGQGLRLIYYSQIVNDFQKGDIAEGYSVSREKKESFPLTVTSAQKNPTAFYLCASSLKTGLGYQPQHFGDGTRLSIL.